A single sample gave rise to the 7 T cell receptor beta chains below, sequenced in a study of blood T cells in healthy people across ages. A second PCR of about 7 to 12 cycles used a sample-barcoded 5' primer and a J-beta primer mix. TCRdb re-called the 5' RACE reads with MiXCR, one entry per CDR3 protein. The repertoire holds 380,000 or so distinct CDR3 sequences, with about half as singletons. The sequencing sample was made of blood. These receptors all come from a man aged 55-75 years in good health.

This clonotype has a handful of counts. This rearrangement joins TRBV7-8 to TRBJ1-2; D possibly corresponds to TRBD1 (5 bases). Looked up from germline, CDR1 is SGHVS and CDR2 is FQNEAQ. The V end was cut by 5 bases, the J end by 7 bases, with 17 bases between. The CDR3 has 14 amino acids. CDR3 bases: TGTGCCAGCAGCCCCCGGGCAGGGATCAGTGGCTACACCTTC. It codes for CASSPRAGISGYTF. The full variable domain, in which reference TRBV7-8 and TRBJ1-2 provide the parts outside the CDR3, is GAGVSQSPRYKVAKRGQDVALRCDPISGHVSLFWYQQALGQGPEFLTYFQNEAQLDKSGLPSDRFFAERPEGSVSTLKIQRTQQEDSAVYLCASSPRAGISGYTFGSGTRLTVV.

This clonotype was detected only a few times. This chain joins TRBV7-2 and TRBJ2-7; D perhaps matches TRBD1 (6 bases). The CDR3 contains 14 residues. Trimming shortened V by 4 bases and J by 2 bases, and 12 bases separated the two germline ends. Germline CDR1 reads SGHTA; CDR2 reads FQGNSA. This CDR3 reads CASSWGPPPYEQYF. The CDR3 DNA follows: TGTGCCAGCAGCTGGGGGCCGCCCCCCTACGAGCAGTACTTC.

This clonotype was seen more than once but under ten times. This chain uses TRBV6-2 or TRBV6-3 with TRBJ2-7, with 10 bases identical to TRBD2. Germline loops: CDR1 MNHEY, CDR2 SVGEGT. The CDR3 runs 14 residues. V trimming: 2 bases; J trimming: 6 bases; junction bases outside the gene matches: 4. CDR3 nucleotide sequence: TGTGCCAGCAGTTACAGCGGGGGGGCCGGCGAGCAGTACTTC. This sequence encodes CASSYSGGAGEQYF.

This clonotype was observed a few times. The chain uses TRBV9 and TRBJ2-7, with a possible D match to TRBD2 (6 bases). Trimming pared 0 bases from V and 4 bases from J, leaving 11 bases between. CDR1 SGDLS and CDR2 YYNGEE come from the germline V gene. The CDR3 covers 14 residues. CDR3 sequence reads: CASSVAGAQYEQYF. The CDR3 nucleotides are TGTGCCAGCAGCGTAGCGGGAGCGCAATACGAGCAGTACTTC.

A note on this clonotype: A junction boundary mismatches the germline segment, possibly from a read error. The chain carries TRBV3-1 and TRBJ2-7, with D possibly TRBD2 on 5 matching bases. The CDR3 is 16 amino acids. In germline, CDR1 is LGHDT, CDR2 YNNKEL (reference sequence). The CDR3 protein is CASSPNPSRPAREQCF. The CDR3 DNA follows: TGTGCCAGCAGCCCCAATCCCAGCCGGCCAGCGAGGGAGCAGTGCTTC.

The V call is TRBV7-2, the J call TRBJ1-2; possibly TRBD1 for D (5 bases). The CDR3 loop spans 15 amino acids. Germline V gene data show CDR1 as SGHTA and CDR2 as FQGNSA. Trimming shortened V by 5 bases and J by 4 bases, and 17 bases separated the two germline ends. The CDR3 sequence is CASSPTGGGAYGYTF. The DNA of the CDR3 is TGTGCCAGCAGCCCAACGGGGGGAGGGGCCTATGGCTACACCTTC.

This chain connects TRBV20-1 to TRBJ2-5, with D perhaps TRBD1 (5 bases). Germline assignment: CDR1 DFQATT and CDR2 SNEGSKA (reference sequence). V was cut by 6 bases and J by 5 bases, with 7 bases left in between. CDR3 length: 10 residues. For the CDR3, the DNA is TGCAGTGCCAAGGGGGAGACCCAGTACTTC. This sequence encodes CSAKGETQYF.